These 17 T cell receptor beta chains came from one sample sequenced in a study of shared clonotypes between healthy human individuals. The assay was immunoSEQ multiplex PCR, and TCRdb's table has in-frame clones only and misses some. Among about 490,000 clones, around 80% were seen once, and the ten largest hold 12%. The sequenced sample was PBMCs. The origin of the receptors is a middle-aged woman in good health. Some clones in this sample may be carry-over from other donors' samples.

The chain combines TRBV2 with TRBJ2-7, with a possible D match to TRBD2 (6 bases). CDR1 and CDR2 (germline): SNHLY, FYNNEI. V shed 8 bases and J shed 0 bases, with 8 bases lying between them. The CDR3 has 12 amino acids. The CDR3 bases are TGTGCCAGCTGCGGGGACTCCTACGAGCAGTACTTC. Its translation is CASCGDSYEQYF. Full variable domain (remainder filled in from reference TRBV2 and TRBJ2-7): EPEVTQTPSHQVTQMGQEVILRCVPISNHLYFYWYRQILGQKVEFLVSFYNNEISEKSEIFDDQFSVERPDGSNFTLKIRSTKLEDSAMYFCASCGDSYEQYFGPGTRLTVT.

The chain combines TRBV5-4 with TRBJ2-4; D remains ambiguous. The CDR3 consists of 13 residues. Per the germline V gene, CDR1 is SGHNT and CDR2 is YYREEE (reference sequence). Trimming shortened V by 4 bases and J by 3 bases, and 8 bases separated the two germline ends. The CDR3 nucleotides read TGTGCCAGCAGCCACCCCGACAAAAACATTCAGTACTTC. Translating it yields CASSHPDKNIQYF.

The table lists this clone with a few counts. The J gene is TRBJ2-7, the V gene TRBV15, with TRBD2 matching over 12 bases. Germline-derived CDR1 and CDR2 are LNHNV and YYDKDF (reference sequence). The length of the CDR3 is 15 residues. Losses at the gene ends were 3 bases for V and 4 bases for J; bases not matched to a gene: 4. The CDR3 bases are TGTGCCACCAGCAGTCGGGGACTAGCGGGTTACGAGCAGTACTTC. Translated: CATSSRGLAGYEQYF.

V gene TRBV19 combines with J gene TRBJ2-7, with 13 bases fitting TRBD2. Germline trimming cut 6 bases from V and 7 bases from J; bases unmatched to any gene: 6. This CDR3 has 14 amino acids. Germline loops: CDR1 LNHDA, CDR2 SQIVND (reference sequence). CDR3 DNA sequence: TGTGCCAGTAGGTGGACTAGCGGGAGTATTGAGCAGTACTTC. This sequence encodes CASRWTSGSIEQYF.

This clone was found a few times. The J gene is TRBJ2-1, the V gene TRBV6-6, with D perhaps matching TRBD2 (7 bases). This CDR3 is built from 14 residues. V lost 6 bases and J 7 bases, leaving 16 bases between the germline ends. Germline values: CDR1 MNHNY, CDR2 SVGAGI (reference sequence). CDR3 sequence (DNA): TGTGCCAGCAGCCCACAGGGAGGGGGGAATGAGCAGTTCTTC. This gives the protein CASSPQGGGNEQFF.

The rearrangement uses TRBV7-3 and TRBJ2-1; D may be TRBD1 (5 bases). Looked up from germline, CDR1 is SGHTA and CDR2 is FQGTGA. With 6 bases removed from V and 0 bases from J, the gap between germline ends came to 12 bases. The CDR3 consists of 15 residues. CDR3 DNA sequence: TGTGCCAGCAGTCGACAGTCGATCTCCTACAATGAGCAGTTCTTC. This gives the protein CASSRQSISYNEQFF.

Ten or more counts support this clone. The V call is TRBV15, the J call TRBJ2-2; 8 nucleotides agree with TRBD1. CDR1 is LNHNV and CDR2 is YYDKDF in the germline V gene (reference sequence). CDR3 size: 14 residues. V shed 3 bases and J 7 bases; nucleotides not matched to a gene: 4. CDR3 loop: CATSRDREVGELFF. Written as DNA, the CDR3 is TGTGCCACCAGCAGGGACAGGGAGGTCGGGGAGCTGTTTTTT.

With regard to this clone: The identical CDR3 is also encoded by other nucleotide sequences in the sample. The gene calls are TRBV9 and TRBJ2-5, with D perhaps TRBD1 (5 bases). Trimming cost V 0 bases and J 2 bases, with 8 bases left between them. Germline CDR1 and CDR2: SGDLS and YYNGEE. The CDR3 has 14 amino acids. The CDR3 sequence: CASSVGAGQETQYF. As DNA, the CDR3 is TGTGCCAGCAGCGTAGGGGCAGGGCAAGAGACCCAGTACTTC.

The table lists this clone with a count of one. The V call is TRBV9, the J call TRBJ2-6; 9 nucleotides line up with TRBD1. This CDR3 contains 18 residues. In germline, CDR1 is SGDLS, CDR2 YYNGEE. Trimming at V came to 3 bases and at J to 2 bases, leaving 9 bases not matched to a gene. CDR3 loop: CASSARDRVVTGANVLTF. CDR3 coding DNA: TGTGCCAGCAGCGCCCGGGACAGGGTCGTAACTGGGGCCAACGTCCTGACTTTC.

To note about this clone: Only one base separates this from a far larger clonotype, so it likely reflects a read error. The chain has TRBV6-6 and TRBJ1-1, with unresolved D. The length of the CDR3 is 13 residues. In germline, CDR1 is MNHNY, CDR2 SVGAGI (reference sequence). The CDR3 region has the DNA TGTTCCAGCAACCCTGCAGGAAACACTGAAGCTTTCTTT. Translating gives CSSNPAGNTEAFF.

The chain recombines TRBV11-2 with TRBJ1-4; TRBD1 agrees at 7 bases. CDR1 SGHAT and CDR2 FQNNGV come from the germline V gene. CDR3 length: 15 amino acids. After removal of 4 bases from V and 1 base from J, the junction contained 3 bases not matched to a gene. Written as DNA, the CDR3 is TGTGCCAGCAGCTCAGGGGGGGAAACTAATGAAAAACTGTTTTTT. It specifies CASSSGGETNEKLFF.

The chain uses TRBV9 and TRBJ2-2; 9 positions match TRBD1. In germline, CDR1 is SGDLS, CDR2 YYNGEE. The V and J ends lost 2 bases and 7 bases, in that order; junction bases with no gene match: 12. This CDR3 contains 17 residues. The DNA of the CDR3 is TGTGCCAGCAGCGTTTACAGGGGGCCGGGTCAGAGCGGGGAGCTGTTTTTT. Translated, it gives CASSVYRGPGQSGELFF.

A word on this clone: The sample has other DNA sequences that encode this CDR3 too. V gene TRBV18 combines with J gene TRBJ2-1, with D unresolved. This CDR3 contains 13 residues. Germline V gene lookup returns CDR1 KGHSH and CDR2 LQKENI. V lost 2 bases, J lost 3 bases, and 5 bases lay in between. This CDR3 is CASSPGNYNEQFF. The CDR3 DNA follows: TGTGCCAGCTCACCAGGCAACTACAATGAGCAGTTCTTC.

The V and J genes are TRBV2 and TRBJ2-4, with D possibly being TRBD1 (6 bases). Trimming took off 8 bases at V and 1 base at J, with 9 bases between the two ends. Germline V gene lookup returns CDR1 SNHLY and CDR2 FYNNEI. CDR3 length: 13 amino acids. CDR3 protein: CASEGVAKNIQYF. The CDR3 DNA reads TGTGCCAGCGAGGGGGTGGCCAAAAACATTCAGTACTTC.

As for this clone: A single base is all that separates this from a far larger clone, so a read error is likely. The chain employs TRBV19 and TRBJ1-1; D is possibly TRBD1 (5 bases). CDR1 LNHDA and CDR2 SQIVND come from the germline V gene (reference sequence). The CDR3 length is 14 residues. CDR3 DNA sequence: TGTGTCAGTACCTTGGACACGGCGTACACTGAAGCTTTCTTT. Translation: CVSTLDTAYTEAFF.

The gene calls are TRBV30 and TRBJ1-5; the D gene is possibly TRBD1 (6 bases). CDR1 is GTSNPN, CDR2 SVGIG, per germline (reference sequence). CDR3 length: 15 residues. The V end was cut by 0 bases, the J end by 6 bases, with 15 bases between. Here the CDR3 reads CAWSVRGGLSQPQHF. DNA of the CDR3: TGTGCCTGGAGTGTACGCGGGGGCCTGAGTCAGCCCCAGCATTTT.

The chain carries TRBV7-3 and TRBJ2-1, with 9 bases fitting TRBD2. The V segment lost 4 bases and the J segment 4 bases; nucleotides outside the gene matches: 5. Germline V gene sequence: CDR1 SGHTA, CDR2 FQGTGA. The CDR3 has 15 amino acids. The CDR3 is CASSSNSGGYNEQFF. CDR3 in DNA: TGTGCCAGCAGCTCGAATAGCGGGGGTTACAATGAGCAGTTCTTC.